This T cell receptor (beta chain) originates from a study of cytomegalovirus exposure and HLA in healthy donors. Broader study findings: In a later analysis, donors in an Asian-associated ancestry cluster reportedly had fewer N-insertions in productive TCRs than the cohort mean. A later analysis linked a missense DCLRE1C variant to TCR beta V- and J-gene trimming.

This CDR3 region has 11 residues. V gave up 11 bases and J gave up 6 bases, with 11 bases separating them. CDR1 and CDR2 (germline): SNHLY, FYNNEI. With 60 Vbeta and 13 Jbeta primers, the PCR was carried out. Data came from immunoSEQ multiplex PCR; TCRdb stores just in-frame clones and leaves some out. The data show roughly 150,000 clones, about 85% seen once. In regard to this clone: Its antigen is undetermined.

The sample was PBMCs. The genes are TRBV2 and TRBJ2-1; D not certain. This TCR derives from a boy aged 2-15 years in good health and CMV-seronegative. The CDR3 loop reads CALLGSNEQFF. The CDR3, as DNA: TGTGCCTTACTGGGCAGCAATGAGCAGTTCTTC.